The clone carrying this TCR beta chain is deemed medium-sized (0.01 to 0.1%). Its antigen is currently unknown. MiXCR was run by TCRdb on the 5' RACE reads, yielding one entry per CDR3 protein. The table records about 28,000 distinct CDR3 sequences, less than 15% of them present only once. Germline V lookup: CDR1 ENHRY, CDR2 SYGVKD. The CDR3 totals 14 residues. The V gene lost 8 bases and the J gene lost 5 bases, with 18 bases spanning the gap. The record originates from a study of neurological immune-mediated disorders. Points from the study as a whole: The most TCR clonal expansion was seen in HTLV-1-associated myelopathy, and the least was seen in multiple sclerosis, which fell below healthy controls.

The sample taken for sequencing was PBMCs. The genes are TRBV10-3 and TRBJ2-5, with D possibly TRBD2 on 6 matching bases. The sequence was obtained from a man aged 55 to 70 in good health. The CDR3 protein is CAISSPSVAETQYF. In nucleotides, the CDR3 is TGTGCCATCTCTTCCCCTAGCGTCGCGGAGACCCAGTACTTC.